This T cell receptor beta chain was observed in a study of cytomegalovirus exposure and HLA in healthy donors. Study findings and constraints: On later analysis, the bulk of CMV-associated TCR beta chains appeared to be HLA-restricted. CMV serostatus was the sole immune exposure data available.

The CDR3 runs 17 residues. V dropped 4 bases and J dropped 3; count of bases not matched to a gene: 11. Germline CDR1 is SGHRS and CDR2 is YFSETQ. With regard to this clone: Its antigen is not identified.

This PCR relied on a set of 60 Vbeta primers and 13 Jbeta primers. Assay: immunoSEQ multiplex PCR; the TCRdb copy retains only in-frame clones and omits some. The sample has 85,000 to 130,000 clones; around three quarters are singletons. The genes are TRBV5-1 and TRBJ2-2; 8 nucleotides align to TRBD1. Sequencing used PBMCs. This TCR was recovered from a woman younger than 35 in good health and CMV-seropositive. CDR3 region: CASSPRRTGSYTGELFF. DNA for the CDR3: TGCGCCAGCAGCCCCCGTCGGACAGGGTCTTACACCGGGGAGCTGTTTTTT. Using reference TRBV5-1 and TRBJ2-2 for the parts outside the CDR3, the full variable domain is KAGVTQTPRYLIKTRGQQVTLSCSPISGHRSVSWYQQTPGQGLQFLFEYFSETQRNKGNFPGRFSGRQFSNSRSEMNVSTLELGDSALYLCASSPRRTGSYTGELFFGEGSRLTVL.